This T cell receptor (beta chain) appears in the sequencing data of a study of regulatory dendritic cells for organ transplantation. In the study overall: Regulatory dendritic cells came from monocytes given vitamin D3 and IL-10.

V lost 0 bases and J lost 0; bases outside the gene matches: 1. The CDR3 has 15 residues. Germline assignment: CDR1 KGHSH and CDR2 LQKENI. Study results and limitations: Regulatory dendritic cells appeared to expand memory CD8+ clones less than mature ones.

The data were produced by immunoSEQ multiplex PCR, yet TCRdb's version contains in-frame clones alone and is incomplete. The profile shows about 12,000 clones, roughly 90% of them singletons. A note on this clone: Its target is not known.

Allogeneic regulatory or mature dendritic cells were co-cultured for 5 days with CFSE-labeled sorted T cells at 1:10. The sample was naive CD8+ T cells from blood cultured with regulatory dendritic cells. Indicated subset: CD45RA+ naive T cells. V is TRBV18 and J is TRBJ2-7; 8 bases are a match to TRBD1. This TCR came from a human donor in good health. The CDR3 loop reads CASSPPDRASYEQYF. The DNA of the CDR3 is TGTGCCAGCTCACCACCGGACAGGGCCTCCTACGAGCAGTACTTC.